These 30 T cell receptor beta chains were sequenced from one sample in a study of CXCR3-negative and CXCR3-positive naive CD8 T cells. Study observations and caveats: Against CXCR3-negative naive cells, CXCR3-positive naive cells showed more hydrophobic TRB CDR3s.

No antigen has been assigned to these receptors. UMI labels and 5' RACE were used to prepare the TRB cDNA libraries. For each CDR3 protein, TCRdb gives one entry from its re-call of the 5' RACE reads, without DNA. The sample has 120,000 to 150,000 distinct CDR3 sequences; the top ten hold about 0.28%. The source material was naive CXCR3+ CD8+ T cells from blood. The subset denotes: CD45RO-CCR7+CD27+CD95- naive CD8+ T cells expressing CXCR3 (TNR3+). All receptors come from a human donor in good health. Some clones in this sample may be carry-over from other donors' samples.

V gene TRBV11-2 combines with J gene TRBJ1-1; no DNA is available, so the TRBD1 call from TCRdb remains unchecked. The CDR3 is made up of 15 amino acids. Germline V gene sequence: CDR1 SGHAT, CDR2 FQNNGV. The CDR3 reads CASSLAAGENTEAFF.

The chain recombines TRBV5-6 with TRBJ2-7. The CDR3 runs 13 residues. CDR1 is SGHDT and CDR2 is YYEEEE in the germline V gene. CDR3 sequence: CASSLELRYEQYF. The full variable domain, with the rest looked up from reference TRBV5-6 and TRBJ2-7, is DAGVTQSPTHLIKTRGQQVTLRCSPKSGHDTVSWYQQALGQGPQFIFQYYEEEERQRGNFPDRFSGHQFPNYSSELNVNALLLGDSALYLCASSLELRYEQYFGPGTRLTVT.

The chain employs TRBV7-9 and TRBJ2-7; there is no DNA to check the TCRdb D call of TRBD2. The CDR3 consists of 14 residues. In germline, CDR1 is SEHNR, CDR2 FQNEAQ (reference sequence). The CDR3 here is CASSPQRGDYEQYF.

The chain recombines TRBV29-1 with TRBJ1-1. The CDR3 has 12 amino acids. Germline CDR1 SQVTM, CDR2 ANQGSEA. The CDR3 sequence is CSVERRNTEAFF.

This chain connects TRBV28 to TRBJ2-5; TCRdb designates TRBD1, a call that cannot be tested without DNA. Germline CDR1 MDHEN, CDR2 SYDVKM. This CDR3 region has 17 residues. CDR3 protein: CASSFPLDGASGETQYF.

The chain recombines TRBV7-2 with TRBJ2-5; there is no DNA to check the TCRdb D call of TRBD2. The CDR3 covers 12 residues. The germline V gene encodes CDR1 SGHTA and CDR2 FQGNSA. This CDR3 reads CASARPQETQYF.

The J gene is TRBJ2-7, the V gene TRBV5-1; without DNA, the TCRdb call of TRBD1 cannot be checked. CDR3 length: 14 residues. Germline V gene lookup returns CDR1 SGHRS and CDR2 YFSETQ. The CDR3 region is CASSSGTGLDEQYF. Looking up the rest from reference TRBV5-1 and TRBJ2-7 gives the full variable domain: KAGVTQTPRYLIKTRGQQVTLSCSPISGHRSVSWYQQTPGQGLQFLFEYFSETQRNKGNFPGRFSGRQFSNSRSEMNVSTLELGDSALYLCASSSGTGLDEQYFGPGTRLTVT.

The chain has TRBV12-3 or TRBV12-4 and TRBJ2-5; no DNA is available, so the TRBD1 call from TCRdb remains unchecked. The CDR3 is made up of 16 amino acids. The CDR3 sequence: CASTLGGRVDPSTQYF.

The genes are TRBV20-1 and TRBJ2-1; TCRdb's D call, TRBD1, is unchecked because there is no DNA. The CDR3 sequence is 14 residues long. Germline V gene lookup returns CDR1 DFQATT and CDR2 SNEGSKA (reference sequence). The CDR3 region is CSARDWAGQGEQFF.

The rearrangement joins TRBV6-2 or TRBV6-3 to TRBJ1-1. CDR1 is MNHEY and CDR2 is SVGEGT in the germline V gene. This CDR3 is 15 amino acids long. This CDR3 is CASSSLASLNTEAFF.

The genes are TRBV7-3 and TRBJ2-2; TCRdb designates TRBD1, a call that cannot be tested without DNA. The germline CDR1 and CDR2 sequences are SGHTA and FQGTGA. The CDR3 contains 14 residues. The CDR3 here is CASSQDRLTGELFF. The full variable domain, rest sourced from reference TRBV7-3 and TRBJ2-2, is GAGVSQTPSNKVTEKGKYVELRCDPISGHTALYWYRQSLGQGPEFLIYFQGTGAADDSGLPNDRFFAVRPEGSVSTLKIQRTERGDSAVYLCASSQDRLTGELFFGEGSRLTVL.

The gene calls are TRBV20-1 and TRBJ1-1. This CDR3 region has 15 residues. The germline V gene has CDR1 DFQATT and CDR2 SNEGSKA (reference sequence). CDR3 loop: CSAKARTSPNTEAFF.

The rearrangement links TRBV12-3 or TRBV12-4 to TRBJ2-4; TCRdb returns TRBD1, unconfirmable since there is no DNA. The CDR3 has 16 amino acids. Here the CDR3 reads CASSFLGQGAKNIQYF.

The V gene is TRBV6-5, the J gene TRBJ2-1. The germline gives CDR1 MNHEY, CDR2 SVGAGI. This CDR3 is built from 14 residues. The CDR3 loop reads CASSTDHTYNEQFF.

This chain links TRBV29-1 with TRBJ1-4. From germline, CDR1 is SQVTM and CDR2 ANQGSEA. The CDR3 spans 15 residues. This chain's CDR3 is CSVEIAGISHEKLFF.

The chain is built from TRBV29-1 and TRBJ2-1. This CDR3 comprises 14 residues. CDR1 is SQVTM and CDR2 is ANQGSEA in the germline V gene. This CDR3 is CSVEHPAKLNEQFF.

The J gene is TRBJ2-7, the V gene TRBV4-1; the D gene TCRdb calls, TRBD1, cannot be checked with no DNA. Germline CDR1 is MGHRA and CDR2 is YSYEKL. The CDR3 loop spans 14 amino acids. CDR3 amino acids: CASSQGGAGYEQYF.

CDR3 sequence: CASSYSQGEKLFF. The chain recombines TRBV6-6 with TRBJ1-4; absent DNA, TCRdb's TRBD1 call cannot be checked. Per the germline V gene, CDR1 is MNHNY and CDR2 is SVGAGI (reference sequence). The CDR3 totals 13 residues.

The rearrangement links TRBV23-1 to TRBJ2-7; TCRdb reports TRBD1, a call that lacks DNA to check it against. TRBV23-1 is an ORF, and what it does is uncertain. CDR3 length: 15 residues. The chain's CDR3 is CASSHLDRELYEQYF.

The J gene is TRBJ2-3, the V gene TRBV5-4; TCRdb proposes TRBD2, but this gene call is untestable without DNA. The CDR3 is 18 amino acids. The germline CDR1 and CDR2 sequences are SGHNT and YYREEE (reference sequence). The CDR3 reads CATSPGLAGGRVGDTQYF. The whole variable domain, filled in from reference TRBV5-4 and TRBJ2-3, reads ETGVTQSPTHLIKTRGQQVTLRCSSQSGHNTVSWYQQALGQGPQFIFQYYREEENGRGNFPPRFSGLQFPNYSSELNVNALELDDSALYLCATSPGLAGGRVGDTQYFGPGTRLTVL.

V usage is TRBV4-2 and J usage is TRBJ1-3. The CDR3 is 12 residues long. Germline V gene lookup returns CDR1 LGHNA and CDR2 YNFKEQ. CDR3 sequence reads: CASSQDRSKIYF.

The chain's CDR3 is CASTSSSGGLQETQYF. The rearrangement uses TRBV3-1 and TRBJ2-5; TCRdb lists TRBD2, though no DNA is available to test this call. The CDR3 consists of 16 residues. From germline, CDR1 is LGHDT and CDR2 YNNKEL (reference sequence).

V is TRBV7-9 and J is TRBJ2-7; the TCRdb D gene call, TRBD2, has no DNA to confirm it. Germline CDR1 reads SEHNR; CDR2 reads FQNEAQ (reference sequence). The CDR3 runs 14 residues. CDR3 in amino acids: CASSYGTASHEQYF. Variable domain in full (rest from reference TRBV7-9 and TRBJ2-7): DTGVSQNPRHKITKRGQNVTFRCDPISEHNRLYWYRQTLGQGPEFLTYFQNEAQLEKSRLLSDRFSAERPKGSFSTLEIQRTEQGDSAMYLCASSYGTASHEQYFGPGTRLTVT.

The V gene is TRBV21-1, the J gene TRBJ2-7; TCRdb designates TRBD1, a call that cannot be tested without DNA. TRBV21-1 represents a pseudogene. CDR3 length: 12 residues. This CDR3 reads CASIPTAYEQYF.

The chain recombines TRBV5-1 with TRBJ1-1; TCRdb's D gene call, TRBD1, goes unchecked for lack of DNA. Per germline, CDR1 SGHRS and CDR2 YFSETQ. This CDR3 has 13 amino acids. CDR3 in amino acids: CASRDRMSTEAFF.

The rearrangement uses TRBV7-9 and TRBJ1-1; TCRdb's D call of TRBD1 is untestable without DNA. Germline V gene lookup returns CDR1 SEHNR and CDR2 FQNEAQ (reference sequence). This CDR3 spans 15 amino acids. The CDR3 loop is CASSHWDRDITEAFF.

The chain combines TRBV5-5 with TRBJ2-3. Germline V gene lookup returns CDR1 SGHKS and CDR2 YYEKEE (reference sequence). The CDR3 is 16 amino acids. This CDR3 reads CASSFLGRASTDTQYF.

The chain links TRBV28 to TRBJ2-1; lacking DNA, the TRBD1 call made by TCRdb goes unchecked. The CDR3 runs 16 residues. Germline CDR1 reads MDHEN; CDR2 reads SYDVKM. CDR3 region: CASSPTGESSYNEQFF.

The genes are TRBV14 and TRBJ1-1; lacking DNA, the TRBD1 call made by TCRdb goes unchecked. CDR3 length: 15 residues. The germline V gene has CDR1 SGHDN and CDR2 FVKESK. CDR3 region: CASSHDRGRGTEAFF. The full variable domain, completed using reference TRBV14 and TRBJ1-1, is EAGVTQFPSHSVIEKGQTVTLRCDPISGHDNLYWYRRVMGKEIKFLLHFVKESKQDESGMPNNRFLAERTGGTYSTLKVQPAELEDSGVYFCASSHDRGRGTEAFFGQGTRLTVV.

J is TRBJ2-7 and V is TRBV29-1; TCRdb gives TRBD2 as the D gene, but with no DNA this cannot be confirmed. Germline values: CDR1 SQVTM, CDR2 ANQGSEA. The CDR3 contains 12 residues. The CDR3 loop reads CSAVGLTYEQYF.